Shown below are 10 T cell receptor beta chains from a single sample sequenced in a study of T cells in women clearing cervical HPV infection. The assay was immunoSEQ multiplex PCR, and TCRdb's table has in-frame clones only and misses some. This sample's table has roughly 15,000 clones. Input material: blood buffy coat. Receptors originate from a woman between 18 and 70 years old with a cervical HPV16 infection that either progressed to CIN3+ or cleared (not recorded which).

To note about this clone: The read falls 3 residues short of the CDR3 end, and the missing part is taken from the germline J gene. The chain joins TRBV2 to TRBJ2-5; D remains unclear. CDR1 and CDR2 (germline): SNHLY, FYNNEI. The CDR3 loop spans 14 amino acids. Trimming shortened V by 1 base and J by 4 bases, and 10 bases separated the two germline ends. CDR3 sequence: CASSEDSLGETQYF. CDR3 DNA, as far as it was read: TGTGCCAGCAGTGAAGACAGTTTGGGAGAGACC.

Details on this clone: The CDR3 end falls 3 residues outside the read, so it is completed with the germline J gene. V is TRBV20-1 and J is TRBJ2-5; D uncertain. Trimming stripped 6 bases from V and 2 bases from J, with 4 bases between. This CDR3 is 10 amino acids long. Germline CDR1 DFQATT, CDR2 SNEGSKA (reference sequence). CDR3 DNA, as far as it was read: TGCAGTGCCTCGCAAGAGACC. Translating gives CSASQET. The entire CDR3 reads CSASQETQYF.

Concerning this clone: Read data end 3 residues before the CDR3 end; the end is taken from the germline J gene. The J gene is TRBJ1-3, the V gene TRBV5-1; a possible D gene is TRBD1 (5 bases). Trimming stripped 1 base from V and 2 bases from J, with 10 bases between. This CDR3 region has 15 residues. Germline CDR1 and CDR2: SGHRS and YFSETQ. CDR3: CASSLTRDAGNTIYF. CDR3 DNA, as far as it was read: TGCGCCAGCAGCTTGACCAGGGATGCTGGAAACACC.

As regards this clone: The read terminates 3 residues before the CDR3 end, so the remaining end is supplied by the germline J gene. The rearrangement joins TRBV7-9 to TRBJ1-1; D call uncertain. V lost 5 bases, J lost 6 bases, and 10 bases lay in between. The CDR3 has 12 residues. CDR1 SEHNR and CDR2 FQNEAQ come from the germline V gene (reference sequence). The chain's CDR3 is CASSPSGSEAFF. CDR3 DNA (partial): TGTGCCAGCAGCCCGTCAGGCTCTGAA.

Regarding this clone: The sequence runs out 3 residues before the end of the CDR3; the remainder is reconstructed from the germline J gene. The rearrangement joins TRBV2 to TRBJ2-4, with D uncertain. The V gene's germline CDR1 is SNHLY and CDR2 FYNNEI. V gave up 4 bases and J gave up 3 bases, with 16 bases separating them. This CDR3 has 16 amino acids. CDR3 region: CASSGTAQLSKNIQYF. The CDR3 bases that were read are TGTGCCAGCAGTGGTACCGCACAGCTGAGCAAAAACATT.

For this clone: Read coverage stops 3 residues before the CDR3 terminus; the germline J gene supplies the remainder. The V gene is TRBV19, the J gene TRBJ1-2, with D possibly TRBD1 on 5 matching bases. V shed 5 bases and J shed 2 bases, with 9 bases lying between them. Germline assignment: CDR1 LNHDA and CDR2 SQIVND (reference sequence). This CDR3 has 13 residues. The CDR3 loop is CASSWGRNYGYTF. Incomplete CDR3 DNA: TGTGCCAGTAGTTGGGGCCGGAACTATGGC.

The CDR3 here is CSASLGEKTSGTDTQYF. The covered CDR3 bases are TGCAGTGCATCATTAGGGGAGAAGACTAGCGGCACAGATACG. The chain couples TRBV20-1 to TRBJ2-3; 8 nucleotides align to TRBD2. The sequenced fragment ends 3 residues before the CDR3 boundary, so the rest is inferred from the germline J gene. Per the germline V gene, CDR1 is DFQATT and CDR2 is SNEGSKA (reference sequence). The V segment lost 6 bases and the J segment 1 base; nucleotides outside the gene matches: 15. The CDR3 covers 17 residues.

To note about this clone: A junction boundary mismatches the germline segment, possibly from a read error. The read terminates 3 residues before the CDR3 end, so the remaining end is supplied by the germline J gene. This chain connects TRBV18 to TRBJ2-3; TRBD1 might be the D (6 bases). Germline assignment: CDR1 KGHSH and CDR2 LQKENI. The CDR3 totals 15 residues. The part of the CDR3 DNA that was read is TGTGCCAGCTCCCCTCCCCTAGGGGGAACAGATGCG. As protein: CASSPPLGGTDA. The entire CDR3 sequence reads CASSPPLGGTDAQYF.

Regarding this clone: From the germline J gene comes the end of the CDR3, since the read stops 3 residues before it. The chain combines TRBV6-2 or TRBV6-3 with TRBJ2-3; D call uncertain. The V end was cut by 7 bases, the J end by 3 bases, with 11 bases between. Germline CDR1 and CDR2: MNHEY and SVGEGT. The CDR3 covers 13 residues. CDR3 amino acids: CASNVLPTDTQYF. The CDR3 DNA, read in part, is TGTGCCAGCAATGTACTACCTACAGATACG.

On this clone: The read terminates 3 residues before the CDR3 end, so the remaining end is supplied by the germline J gene. The chain uses TRBV5-1 and TRBJ2-3; 7 positions agree with TRBD1. CDR1 and CDR2 from the germline V gene are SGHRS and YFSETQ. The CDR3 sequence is 17 residues long. V lost 0 bases and J lost 2; bases outside the gene matches: 9. CDR3 residues: CASSLDLGDRLTDTQYF. The CDR3 DNA, read in part, is TGCGCCAGCAGCTTGGATTTAGGGGACAGACTCACAGATACG.